This is a list of T cell receptor beta chains from one sample in a study of beta chain features in type 1 diabetes. This table comes from immunoSEQ multiplex PCR, and its TCRdb copy is limited to in-frame clones, with some not included. Of some 230,000 clones listed, more than 9% were seen once; the top ten hold 0.03% to 0.04%. What was sequenced was naive CD4+ T cells from blood. These receptors came from a woman under 30 in good health. CDR3s include the opening cysteine and the closing phenylalanine or tryptophan. A D gene is named only where the DNA matches it firmly. Some rows mark clone size as missing; the rest say once, few, many or name a class of expanded clone.

D gene	V gene	J gene	clone size	CDR3 DNA	CDR3 protein
NA	TRBV14	TRBJ2-7	few	TGTGCCAGCAGCCAAGGTCTAGCTGAAAACGAGCAGTACTTC	CASSQGLAENEQYF
NA	TRBV30	TRBJ2-1	few	TGTGCCTGGGGGACTTTCTACAATGAGCAGTTCTTC	CAWGTFYNEQFF
TRBD2	TRBV29-1	TRBJ2-2	NA	TGCAGCGGAAGGGAGGGGCTGAACACCGGGGAGCTGTTTTTT	CSGREGLNTGELFF
NA	TRBV15	TRBJ1-1	NA	TGTGCCACCATCAACCAGGGGTTGAACACTGAAGCTTTCTTT	CATINQGLNTEAFF
TRBD1	TRBV6-4	TRBJ2-6	NA	TGTGCCAGCAGTGACGCCTCCGGGACAGGGGGCTTTGGGGCCAACGTCCTGACTTTC	CASSDASGTGGFGANVLTF
TRBD1	TRBV19	TRBJ1-2	NA	TGTGCCAGTAGTAACGGACAGGGGGCGCGCGGCTACACCTTC	CASSNGQGARGYTF
TRBD1	TRBV7-9	TRBJ1-5	many	TGTGCCAGCAGCCGGACAGGGGGAGGCCAGCCCCAGCATTTT	CASSRTGGGQPQHF
NA	TRBV30	TRBJ1-5	NA	TGTGCCTGGAGCTTACATATGAATCAGCCCCAGCATTTT	CAWSLHMNQPQHF
NA	TRBV28	TRBJ2-2	few	TGTGCCAGCAGGGAATTCCTAGCCGGGGAGCTGTTTTTT	CASREFLAGELFF
TRBD1	TRBV5-1	TRBJ2-7	few	TGCGCCAGCAGCTTGGCGGACAGGGGGGTAAACGAGCAGTACTTC	CASSLADRGVNEQYF
NA	TRBV5-8	TRBJ2-2	NA	TGTGCCAGCACCTTAGCGTTCACCGGGGAGCTGTTTTTT	CASTLAFTGELFF
TRBD1	TRBV6-1	TRBJ2-1	NA	TGTGCCAGCAAGGGGACAGGATCCTACAATGAGCAGTTCTTC	CASKGTGSYNEQFF
TRBD1	TRBV7-9	TRBJ2-2	NA	TGTGCCAGCAGCTTAGGCTCCGGGACAGGAATCACCGGGGAGCTGTTTTTT	CASSLGSGTGITGELFF
NA	TRBV6-1	TRBJ2-5	few	TGTGCCAGCAGCGGGATCCAAGAGACCCAGTACTTC	CASSGIQETQYF
TRBD1	TRBV5-4	TRBJ2-7	NA	TGTGCCAGCAGCCCGATACCGGGACAGGGATTTGGCGAGCAGTACTTC	CASSPIPGQGFGEQYF
TRBD1	TRBV11-2	TRBJ2-7	NA	TGTGCCAGCAGCCATCCGGACAGGGCGGCCGAGCAGTACTTC	CASSHPDRAAEQYF
TRBD1	TRBV11-2	TRBJ2-7	NA	TGTGCCAGCAGCTTACGGACAGGGGATTGGTTCGAGCAGTACTTC	CASSLRTGDWFEQYF
NA	TRBV5-1	TRBJ1-1	NA	TGCGCCAGCAGCTTCGACTGGAACACTGAAGCTTTCTTT	CASSFDWNTEAFF
NA	TRBV4-1	TRBJ2-3	NA	TGCGCCAGCAGCCAAGAACTCAGCACAGATACGCAGTATTTT	CASSQELSTDTQYF
TRBD2	TRBV5-4	TRBJ2-1	NA	TGTGCCAGCAACCGTGGGCTAGCGGGAGAAAATGAGCAGTTCTTC	CASNRGLAGENEQFF
NA	TRBV6-6	TRBJ1-1	NA	TGTGCCAGCACCAAAGACTATGCCCTGAACACTGAAGCTTTCTTT	CASTKDYALNTEAFF
NA	TRBV7-8	TRBJ1-2	few	TGTGCCAGCAGCTTCGCGGAAATTAACTATGGCTACACCTTC	CASSFAEINYGYTF
NA	TRBV30	TRBJ1-5	many	TGTGCCTGGAGTGAACAGAGAAATCAGCCCCAGCATTTT	CAWSEQRNQPQHF
NA	TRBV6-1	TRBJ2-3	NA	TGTGCCACACAGGGAGAGGGCACAGATACGCAGTATTTT	CATQGEGTDTQYF
TRBD2	TRBV9	TRBJ2-1	NA	TGTGCCAGCAGCGTAGCTACTAGCGGGGGCCCCATCTCCTACAATGAGCAGTTCTTC	CASSVATSGGPISYNEQFF
TRBD2	TRBV7-2	TRBJ2-1	NA	TGTGCCAGCAGCTTAATGGCGGGGGGGCTAAGTGAGCAGTTCTTC	CASSLMAGGLSEQFF
NA	TRBV30	TRBJ1-1	few	TGTGCCTGGAGTAGGACACAGGGTAACACTGAAGCTTTCTTT	CAWSRTQGNTEAFF
NA	TRBV7-2	TRBJ2-5	NA	TGTGCCAGCAGCTTACAGACGGGGAGGCAAGAGACCCAGTACTTC	CASSLQTGRQETQYF
NA	TRBV30	TRBJ2-5	many	TGTGCCTGGAGTGTACTAAGCGGAGAGACCCAGTACTTC	CAWSVLSGETQYF
TRBD1	TRBV5-5	TRBJ2-2	few	TGTGCCAGCAGTACAGGGGTGACGACCGGGGAGCTGTTTTTT	CASSTGVTTGELFF
NA	TRBV30	TRBJ1-2	few	TGTGCCTGGGGGAGGTCCCGGGGCCCAAGTAGGGGCTACACCTTC	CAWGRSRGPSRGYTF
TRBD1	TRBV27	TRBJ2-7	NA	TGTGCCAGCTGTAATCCGGGACAGGGGGTTAACGAGCAGTACTTC	CASCNPGQGVNEQYF
TRBD2	TRBV7-8	TRBJ2-2	NA	TGTGCCAGCAGCTTATTGACTAGCGGGTACGCGAACACCGGGGAGCTGTTTTTT	CASSLLTSGYANTGELFF
NA	TRBV30	TRBJ1-2	few	TGTGCCTGTTCCGGGGGGCCGGGGGACTATGGCTACACCTTC	CACSGGPGDYGYTF
NA	TRBV7-9	TRBJ1-1	NA	TGTGCCAGCAGCTTAGGGGGCAGGAACACTGAAGCTTTCTTT	CASSLGGRNTEAFF
TRBD2	TRBV13	TRBJ2-1	NA	TGTGCCAGCAGCCAGGGGACTAGCGGCCACAATGAGCAGTTCTTC	CASSQGTSGHNEQFF
NA	TRBV29-1	TRBJ1-5	few	TGCAGCGTTGCAGATGAGGTTGGGCAGCCCCAGCATTTT	CSVADEVGQPQHF
TRBD1	TRBV25-1	TRBJ2-3	few	TGTGCCAGCGGAACCCCAGGGACAGCATTGGGTACAGATACGCAGTATTTT	CASGTPGTALGTDTQYF
TRBD1	TRBV10-3	TRBJ1-2	once	TGTGCCATCAGGAGGACAGGCACGGGAACTAACTATGGCTACACCTTC	CAIRRTGTGTNYGYTF
NA	TRBV29-1	TRBJ2-7	NA	TGCAGCGTCGCGACTAGACTGTCTGCCGAGCAGTACTTC	CSVATRLSAEQYF
TRBD1	TRBV19	TRBJ2-5	few	TGTGCCAGTACCATGACAGGGGACCAAGAGACCCAGTACTTC	CASTMTGDQETQYF
NA	TRBV5-1	TRBJ1-3	NA	TGCGCCAGCAGCGTAGACGGGAGCTCTGGAAACACCATATATTTT	CASSVDGSSGNTIYF
NA	TRBV18	TRBJ2-7	few	TGTGCCAGCTCACCACCTGATTCCTACGAGCAGTACTTC	CASSPPDSYEQYF
TRBD2	TRBV5-4	TRBJ2-7	few	TGTGCCAGCAGCTTGGGACTAGCGGGAGCCTACGAGCAGTACTTC	CASSLGLAGAYEQYF
TRBD2	TRBV19	TRBJ2-1	NA	TGTGCCAGTAGTATCACTAGCGGGAGATCCTACAATGAGCAGTTCTTC	CASSITSGRSYNEQFF
TRBD1	TRBV10-3	TRBJ1-1	NA	TGTGCCATCAGTGGCTGGACAGGGAACACTGAAGCTTTCTTT	CAISGWTGNTEAFF
NA	TRBV7-2	TRBJ2-7	NA	TGTGCCAGCAGCTTGGGGGGGCCAACGAACTACGAGCAGTACTTC	CASSLGGPTNYEQYF
NA	TRBV15	TRBJ2-1	few	TGTGCCACCAGCAGAGACTCGGGAATCAATGAGCAGTTCTTC	CATSRDSGINEQFF
NA	TRBV7-2	TRBJ2-3	few	TGTGCCAGCAGCTTCCCGGACATTAGCACAGATACGCAGTATTTT	CASSFPDISTDTQYF
NA	TRBV7-9	TRBJ2-7	few	TGTGCCAGCAGGGATTTGACTGGCGGGTACGAGCAGTACTTC	CASRDLTGGYEQYF
NA	TRBV19	TRBJ1-5	NA	TGTGCCAGTAGGGAACAGGGATCACAGCCCCAGCATTTT	CASREQGSQPQHF
NA	TRBV5-1	TRBJ2-2	NA	TGCGCCAGCAGCTTGCCGGGACATACAACCGGGGAGCTGTTTTTT	CASSLPGHTTGELFF
TRBD1	TRBV6-5	TRBJ1-1	NA	TGTGCCAGCAGCCGGACAGGGAACACTGAAGCTTTCTTT	CASSRTGNTEAFF
NA	TRBV5-6	TRBJ2-7	few	TGTGCCAGCAGCTTGATACCTAGCGATTACGAGCAGTACTTC	CASSLIPSDYEQYF
TRBD2	TRBV18	TRBJ2-3	NA	TGTGCCAGCTCACCACTCTCCGGGGGGATCAGCACAGATACGCAGTATTTT	CASSPLSGGISTDTQYF
TRBD1	TRBV5-1	TRBJ2-1	few	TGCGCCAGCAGCCCCGGGACAGGGCCGTACAATGAGCAGTTCTTC	CASSPGTGPYNEQFF